This T cell receptor beta chain was profiled in a study of T cell changes during pregnancy in multiple sclerosis. From germline, CDR1 is LGHNA and CDR2 YNFKEQ. With 6 bases removed from V and 8 bases from J, the gap between germline ends came to 19 bases. The CDR3 runs 14 residues. Generated by immunoSEQ multiplex PCR, the TCRdb table keeps only in-frame clones and is missing some. The sample includes 40,000 or so clones, more than 75% seen only once; the top ten take approximately 6.7%. The sequence derives from a female donor with multiple sclerosis, enrolled in a pregnancy study. The sequences come from CD8+ T cells from peripheral blood mononuclear cells, collected in the third trimester of pregnancy. The chain links TRBV4-2 to TRBJ1-2; possibly TRBD1 for D (5 bases). The CDR3 DNA follows: TGTGCCAGCAGAGACAGATCCTTAACATGGGGCTACACCTTC. Translated: CASRDRSLTWGYTF.